Listed below are T cell receptor beta chains from one sample, sequenced in a study of graft-versus-host responses after intestinal transplantation. Libraries were prepared by immunoSEQ multiplex PCR; TCRdb keeps only in-frame clonotypes and omits some of them. The table lists some 14,000 clones, roughly 32% of them singletons. The specimen was alloreactive CD8+ T cells from a mixed lymphocyte reaction culture, collected before intestinal transplant. Receptors were obtained from a human patient who received an intestinal transplant. CDR3s include the opening cysteine and the closing phenylalanine or tryptophan. A D gene is named only where the DNA matches it firmly. For some rows the clone size is stated as once, few or many, or as a class when expanded; others skip it.

>.|13|TRBV6-5|.
CASGDGHNQPQHF
>once|15|TRBV5-6|TRBD2
CASSDRLAVYYEQYF
>medium-sized|15|TRBV19|.
CASSPGRAGNSPLHF
>few|14|TRBV6-5|.
CASSELEEVEGYTF
>medium-sized|16|TRBV14|.
CASSQDETGFNEKLFF
>few|16|TRBV5-1|TRBD2
CASSLISGGPTDTQYF
>.|17|TRBV6-4|.
CASSDSGWILLNTEAFF
>few|17|TRBV27|.
CASSSLGILSMNTEAFF
>few|15|TRBV7-9|TRBD2
CASSPSGGRQETQYF
>.|13|TRBV9|.
CASSSSLNTEAFF
>medium-sized|15|TRBV2|.
CASKDWDATNEKLFF
>few|14|TRBV9|TRBD2
CASSDSGGTDTQYF
>.|14|TRBV18|.
CASSPSTVPYGYTF
>few|15|TRBV4-1|.
CASSQVYGSSYEQYF
>.|15|TRBV7-8|.
CASSPGDGHIREQYF
>.|19|TRBV4-1|.
CASSQDLYAMRGSRDTQYF
>few|13|TRBV9|.
CASSVDRGYGYTF
>.|16|TRBV7-8|.
CASSLARWRSNNEQFF
>.|14|TRBV6-6|.
CASSYSSGDTEAFF
>.|15|TRBV21-1|.
CASSTQASSGNTIYF
>few|14|TRBV11-2|.
CASSRFRGDYGYTF
>medium-sized|13|TRBV5-8|.
CASSRYGIYGYTF
>few|12|TRBV27|.
CASRGGGYEQYF
>.|14|TRBV16|.
CASSGSTGGTEAFF
>.|16|TRBV6-1|.
CASSEQAGTFSDEQYF
>.|15|TRBV2|.
CASSEWTRGEWTQYF
>.|17|TRBV9|TRBD2
CASSTQRGAANTGELFF
>few|16|TRBV29-1|.
CSVDVPRGGKNTEAFF
>medium-sized|16|TRBV18|.
CASSTGGLMLGNEQFF
>few|14|TRBV6-1|.
CASSEWAGLETQYF
>.|17|TRBV10-3|.
CAISESGNFPSYNEQFF
>few|17|TRBV7-6|.
CASSLYPPEALGNEQFF
>.|14|TRBV19|.
CASGIGGFQETQYF
>medium-sized|15|TRBV9|.
CASSVANWDNSPLHF
>medium-sized|15|TRBV4-1|TRBD1
CASSQGQGWNTEAFF
>.|14|TRBV4-1|.
CASSQVPGTGELFF
>few|16|TRBV7-2|TRBD2
CASSSHKTSGGNEQFF
>.|15|TRBV4-1|.
CASSQDPGRDYGYTF
>few|13|TRBV2|.
CASEDRPGQPQHF
>.|13|TRBV9|.
CASSVMGDYGYTF
>.|14|TRBV4-1|TRBD2
CASSLAGGPGEQFF
>.|12|TRBV10-3|.
CAINDGGYGYTF
>medium-sized|11|TRBV5-4|.
CASSLDGTQYF
>few|14|TRBV4-2|.
CASSRPDLNTEAFF
>.|15|TRBV9|.
CASSPVGGEGDTQYF
>.|15|TRBV11-3|.
CASSSPPGGIDEQYF
>.|12|TRBV5-8|.
CASNLGAYEQYF
>few|13|TRBV27|.
CASSFNTYYGYTF
>.|12|TRBV29-1|TRBD2
CSVETGGLEQYF
>.|14|TRBV6-5|.
CASSPAGLADTQYF
>few|17|TRBV6-1|.
CASSEAGVYRGNQPQHF
>few|15|TRBV9|TRBD2
CASSPFASGPNTQYF
>medium-sized|15|TRBV4-1|.
CASSPTWGAVYEQYF
>.|17|TRBV4-2|TRBD1
CASSQDGSFDREYGYTF
>few|15|TRBV7-9|.
CASSQTAANTGELFF